This is a list of T cell receptor beta chains from one sample in a study of PD-1 blockade in classical Hodgkin lymphoma. Only in-frame clones appear in the TCRdb table, and some are missing; sequencing was by immunoSEQ multiplex PCR. The table shows a few thousand clones, with over 70% occurring only once. The sequenced material came from CD8+ T cells from blood. The receptor set was obtained from a human donor with classical Hodgkin lymphoma. Both conserved end residues are part of each CDR3. Fields, in order: D gene, V gene, clone size, J gene, CDR3 protein, CDR3 DNA. The D gene is left open where the match is weak. Size is omitted from some rows. Given values are once, few, many or a class for expanded clones.

.	TRBV18	.	TRBJ2-1	CASSPPSGDNEQFF	TGTGCCAGCTCACCACCATCCGGGGACAATGAGCAGTTCTTC
.	TRBV6-1	.	TRBJ1-5	CASSEDLESPTQPQHF	TGTGCCAGCAGTGAGGATTTGGAGTCCCCGACTCAGCCCCAGCATTTT
.	TRBV2	.	TRBJ2-5	CASTRMEGEETQYF	TGTGCCAGCACCCGAATGGAGGGGGAAGAGACCCAGTACTTC
.	TRBV6-1	few	TRBJ1-3	CASFHGNTIYF	TGTGCCAGCTTTCACGGAAACACCATATATTTT
TRBD1	TRBV5-8	.	TRBJ1-1	CASSLIPGQPAGAFF	TGTGCCAGCAGCTTAATCCCGGGACAGCCCGCGGGAGCTTTCTTT
.	TRBV25-1	.	TRBJ2-7	CASSESRMTGTKQYF	TGTGCCAGCAGTGAGTCTCGAATGACAGGGACTAAGCAGTACTTC
.	TRBV5-6	.	TRBJ1-6	CASDQAHDNSPLHF	TGTGCCAGCGATCAAGCCCATGATAATTCACCCCTCCACTTT
.	TRBV27	.	TRBJ2-3	CASSFLGSFTDTQYF	TGTGCCAGCAGTTTTTTGGGGAGCTTCACAGATACGCAGTATTTT
.	TRBV4-3	.	TRBJ1-5	CASSPRDGSNQPQHF	TGCGCCAGCAGCCCCCGGGACGGTAGCAATCAGCCCCAGCATTTT
.	TRBV7-9	few	TRBJ1-2	CASSLTRTANYGYTF	TGTGCCAGCAGCCTAACCCGGACGGCTAACTATGGCTACACCTTC
TRBD1	TRBV4-2	once	TRBJ2-7	CASSQEASGQALYEQYF	TGTGCCAGCAGCCAAGAAGCGTCAGGACAGGCCCTCTACGAGCAGTACTTC
.	TRBV6-1	.	TRBJ1-6	CATSSPLHF	TGTGCCACCAGCTCACCCCTCCACTTT
.	TRBV29-1	.	TRBJ2-1	CSVEDRAAGRYNEQFF	TGCAGCGTTGAAGATCGGGCGGCAGGGAGGTACAATGAGCAGTTCTTC
.	TRBV23-1	.	TRBJ1-1	CATPARRARGTEAFF	TGCGCCACTCCAGCGAGGAGGGCACGGGGCACTGAAGCTTTCTTT
.	TRBV2	.	TRBJ2-2	CASSEGGWDTGELFF	TGTGCCAGCAGTGAAGGGGGCTGGGACACCGGGGAGCTGTTTTTT
TRBD2	TRBV11-2	.	TRBJ2-7	CASSFGTTYERYF	TGCGCCAGCAGCTTTGGGACTACCTACGAGCGGTACTTC
.	TRBV2	.	TRBJ2-3	CASTPSGGNTQYF	TGTGCCAGCACCCCCTCTGGTGGAAATACGCAGTATTTT
TRBD1	TRBV6-5	.	TRBJ2-5	CASSSSRGPLETQYF	TGTGCCAGCAGTTCCTCTAGGGGGCCCCTGGAGACCCAGTACTTC
.	TRBV30	.	TRBJ2-2	CAWSVTGKDTGELFF	TGTGCCTGGAGTGTAACAGGGAAGGACACCGGGGAGCTGTTTTTT
.	TRBV18	.	TRBJ1-1	CASSPIGGANTEAFF	TGTGCCAGCTCACCAATAGGGGGGGCGAACACTGAAGCTTTCTTT
TRBD2	TRBV13	.	TRBJ2-2	CASSGTSGMNTGELFF	TGTGCCAGCAGCGGGACTAGCGGGATGAACACCGGGGAGCTGTTTTTT
.	TRBV5-3	.	TRBJ2-2	CASSPQESGGELFF	TGTGCCAGCAGCCCTCAAGAATCGGGCGGGGAGCTGTTTTTT
.	TRBV9	.	TRBJ1-2	CASSGDRRRSDGYTF	TGTGCCAGCAGCGGCGACAGGAGGAGGAGTGATGGCTACACCTTC
TRBD1	TRBV6-1	.	TRBJ2-7	CASSEWQGALYEQYF	TGTGCCAGCAGTGAATGGCAGGGGGCACTCTACGAGCAGTACTTC
TRBD1	TRBV2	.	TRBJ1-2	CASTPLGQGTGGYTF	TGTGCCAGCACCCCCTTAGGACAGGGAACGGGAGGCTACACCTTC
TRBD1	TRBV15	.	TRBJ1-5	CATSLTGGIQPQHF	TGTGCCACCAGCTTGACAGGGGGCATTCAGCCCCAGCATTTT
.	TRBV7-9	once	TRBJ1-4	CASSSEESEKLFF	TGTGCCAGCAGCTCGGAAGAAAGTGAAAAACTGTTTTTT
.	TRBV9	.	TRBJ1-1	CASSVAGGGTEAFF	TGTGCCAGCAGCGTAGCGGGGGGAGGCACTGAAGCTTTCTTT
TRBD2	TRBV2	few	TRBJ2-7	CASSVLAVGPYEQYF	TGTGCCAGCAGCGTACTAGCGGTTGGACCCTACGAGCAGTACTTC
.	TRBV7-2	.	TRBJ1-1	CASSLLALNTEAFF	TGTGCCAGCAGCTTACTGGCACTGAACACTGAAGCTTTCTTT
.	TRBV2	few	TRBJ2-7	CASSALRSYEQYF	TGTGCCAGCAGCGCCTTGCGCTCCTACGAGCAGTACTTC
.	TRBV6-1	.	TRBJ2-5	CASSEEGGETQYF	TGTGCCAGCAGTGAAGAAGGGGGGGAGACCCAGTACTTC
TRBD1	TRBV11-2	large	TRBJ2-7	CASSSWTGAYEQYF	TGTGCCAGCAGCTCTTGGACAGGGGCCTACGAGCAGTACTTC
.	TRBV9	.	TRBJ1-6	CASSVFGTANSPLHF	TGTGCCAGCAGCGTATTCGGGACGGCCAATTCACCCCTCCACTTT
.	TRBV18	.	TRBJ1-5	CASSPARDNQPQHF	TGTGCCAGCTCACCAGCCCGGGACAATCAGCCCCAGCATTTT
.	TRBV4-1	.	TRBJ1-2	CASSEQGTNYGYTF	TGCGCCAGCAGCGAACAGGGAACTAACTATGGCTACACCTTC
TRBD1	TRBV28	.	TRBJ2-7	CASSATGGIPREQYF	TGTGCCAGCAGTGCGACAGGGGGCATCCCCAGAGAGCAGTACTTC
TRBD2	TRBV9	.	TRBJ2-3	CASSVPTSGTTDTQYF	TGTGCCAGCAGCGTTCCCACTAGCGGGACCACAGATACGCAGTATTTT
.	TRBV11-1	few	TRBJ2-7	CASSQSSYEQYF	TGTGCCAGCAGCCAATCCTCCTACGAGCAGTACTTC
.	TRBV6-5	.	TRBJ2-1	CASSESGVPNEQFF	TGTGCCAGCAGTGAGTCGGGAGTCCCCAATGAGCAGTTCTTC
TRBD2	TRBV5-1	.	TRBJ2-1	CASSFGGRDNEQFF	TGCGCCAGCAGCTTTGGCGGGAGAGACAATGAGCAGTTCTTC
TRBD2	TRBV6-5	.	TRBJ2-1	CASSYSGLADNEQFF	TGTGCCAGCAGTTACTCGGGACTAGCGGACAATGAGCAGTTCTTC
TRBD2	TRBV5-6	.	TRBJ2-7	CASSSGAGGYEQYF	TGTGCCAGCAGCTCCGGAGCGGGAGGTTACGAGCAGTACTTC
.	TRBV5-6	.	TRBJ2-4	CASSLVPSVNPKNIQYF	TGTGCCAGCAGCTTGGTCCCTAGCGTGAATCCCAAAAACATTCAGTACTTC
.	TRBV6-5	few	TRBJ2-5	CASSTLARETQYF	TGTGCCAGCAGTACCCTAGCACGGGAGACCCAGTACTTC
TRBD1	TRBV11-3	.	TRBJ2-7	CASSSWTGAYEQYF	TGTGCCAGCAGCTCTTGGACAGGGGCCTACGAGCAGTACTTC
.	TRBV5-4	.	TRBJ1-1	CASSLDPTGLGTEAFF	TGTGCCAGCAGCTTGGATCCGACAGGCCTGGGGACTGAAGCTTTCTTT
TRBD1	TRBV2	.	TRBJ2-7	CASSTGTGSEQYF	TGTGCCAGCAGTACCGGGACAGGGTCCGAGCAGTACTTC
TRBD1	TRBV9	once	TRBJ2-3	CASSSEGAPDTQYF	TGTGCCAGCAGCTCCGAGGGGGCCCCAGATACGCAGTATTTT
TRBD2	TRBV7-8	.	TRBJ2-7	CASSLGASGRSSYEQYF	TGTGCCAGCAGCTTAGGGGCTAGCGGGCGGAGCTCCTACGAGCAGTACTTC